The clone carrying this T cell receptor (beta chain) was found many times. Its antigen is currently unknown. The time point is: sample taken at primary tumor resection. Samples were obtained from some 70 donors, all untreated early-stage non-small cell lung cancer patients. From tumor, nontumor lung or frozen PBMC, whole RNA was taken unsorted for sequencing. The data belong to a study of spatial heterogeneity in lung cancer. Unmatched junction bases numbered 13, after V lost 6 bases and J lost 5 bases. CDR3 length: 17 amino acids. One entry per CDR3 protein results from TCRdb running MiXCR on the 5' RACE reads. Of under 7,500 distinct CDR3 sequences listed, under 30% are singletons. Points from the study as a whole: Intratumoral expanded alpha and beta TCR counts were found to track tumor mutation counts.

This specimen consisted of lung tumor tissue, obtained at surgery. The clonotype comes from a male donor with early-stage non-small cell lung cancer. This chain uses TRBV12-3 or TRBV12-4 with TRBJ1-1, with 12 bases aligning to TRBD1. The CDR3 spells CASRSGTGGAGWTEAFF. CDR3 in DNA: TGTGCCAGCAGGTCCGGGACAGGGGGCGCGGGTTGGACTGAAGCTTTCTTT.